One and the same sample provided the 31 T cell receptor beta chains below, sequenced in a study of vaccination and CD4 T cells after COVID-19. These receptors' targets are unknown. The treatment: roughly 10-day PBMC culture with coronavirus spike peptide pools or control peptides (ViraFEST assay). The unexposed donor provided CD4+ T cells, which were taken before the COVID-19 pandemic (2011-2018). The study sequenced cultured CD4+ T cell DNA using the Oncomine TCR Beta short-read assay. TCRdb ran MiXCR on the PCR reads and lists one entry per CDR3 protein. The sample lists about 7,200 distinct CDR3 sequences, around 50% occurring once. What was sequenced was CD4+ T cells from blood, cultured in vitro. The receptor set was obtained from a human donor in good health.

The chain uses TRBV28 and TRBJ2-2; tentatively, D is TRBD1 or TRBD2 (6 bases each). The CDR3 contains 17 residues. Looked up from germline, CDR1 is MDHEN and CDR2 is SYDVKM. The V gene lost 6 bases and the J gene lost 3 bases, with 20 bases spanning the gap. The CDR3 spells CASSPPRAGTHTGELFF. The DNA for the CDR3 is TGTGCCAGCAGCCCGCCCCGGGCGGGGACACACACCGGGGAGCTGTTTTTT.

In its sample, this clonotype ranks as medium-sized (0.01 to 0.1%). The V gene is TRBV12-5, the J gene TRBJ2-5, with 8 positions matching TRBD1. Germline V lookup: CDR1 LGHNT, CDR2 FRNRAP. Losses at the gene ends were 4 bases for V and 5 bases for J; bases not matched to a gene: 15. The CDR3 consists of 17 residues. The CDR3 region is CASGSTPGQDIKETQYF. DNA for the CDR3: TGTGCTAGTGGTTCCACGCCGGGACAGGATATTAAGGAGACCCAGTACTTC.

The rearrangement links TRBV5-4 to TRBJ2-5; TRBD1 is a possible D gene (6 bases). Germline V gene data show CDR1 as SGHNT and CDR2 as YYREEE (reference sequence). The CDR3 totals 15 residues. Trimming pared 4 bases from V and 0 bases from J, leaving 13 bases between. This CDR3 reads CASSTQQGYQETQYF. The CDR3 bases are TGTGCCAGCAGCACCCAACAGGGCTACCAAGAGACCCAGTACTTC.

This sequence joins TRBV6-2 or TRBV6-3 and TRBJ1-5, with D tentatively TRBD1 (5 bases). V was cut by 10 bases and J by 3 bases, with 16 bases left in between. In germline, CDR1 is MNHEY, CDR2 SVGEGT. The CDR3 sequence is 14 residues long. CDR3 sequence reads: CAIRRGPDNQPQHF. The DNA for the CDR3 is TGTGCCATCCGGCGGGGCCCGGACAATCAGCCCCAGCATTTT.

This clonotype has a handful of counts. The chain couples TRBV6-2 or TRBV6-3 to TRBJ1-2; a weak D match, TRBD1 (5 bases). There are 14 residues in the CDR3. Germline-derived CDR1 and CDR2 are MNHEY and SVGEGT. V was shortened by 0 bases and J by 4 bases, with 9 bases between the two germline ends. The CDR3 region has the DNA TGTGCCAGCAGTTACTCCCATGGGGGCTATGGCTACACCTTC. This gives the protein CASSYSHGGYGYTF.

This clonotype was counted a few times. The genes are TRBV19 and TRBJ1-5; a weak D match, TRBD1 (6 bases). Trimming cost V 3 bases and J 5 bases, with 14 bases left between them. The CDR3 loop spans 15 amino acids. CDR1 is LNHDA, CDR2 SQIVND, per germline (reference sequence). The CDR3 region has the DNA TGTGCCAGTAGTATGAGCAGGGGATCAGATCAGCCCCAGCATTTT. This sequence encodes CASSMSRGSDQPQHF.

The chain recombines TRBV5-1 with TRBJ1-3; TRBD1 is a possible D gene (5 bases). CDR3 length equals 16 residues. V was trimmed by 2 bases and J by 0 bases, leaving 12 bases between them. Germline CDR1 and CDR2: SGHRS and YFSETQ. CDR3 in DNA: TGCGCCAGCAGCTTTGGGGCAGACCTCTCTGGAAACACCATATATTTT. It specifies CASSFGADLSGNTIYF.

The V and J genes are TRBV5-1 and TRBJ1-2, with a weak D call TRBD1 (6 bases). The CDR3 contains 15 residues. Germline lookup yields CDR1 SGHRS and CDR2 YFSETQ. Trimming removed 0 bases at V and 7 bases at J, with 16 bases between. This CDR3 reads CASSLVDTRGSGYTF. CDR3 coding DNA: TGCGCCAGCAGCTTGGTAGACACTAGGGGGTCTGGCTACACCTTC. Looking up the rest from reference TRBV5-1 and TRBJ1-2 gives the full variable domain: KAGVTQTPRYLIKTRGQQVTLSCSPISGHRSVSWYQQTPGQGLQFLFEYFSETQRNKGNFPGRFSGRQFSNSRSEMNVSTLELGDSALYLCASSLVDTRGSGYTFGSGTRLTVV.

The chain is built from TRBV5-1 and TRBJ1-2; the D gene is possibly TRBD1 (5 bases). The CDR3 contains 14 residues. The ends were cut back, 2 bases at V and 6 bases at J, with 14 bases in the middle. Germline loops: CDR1 SGHRS, CDR2 YFSETQ. This CDR3 is CASSFEVLGDGYTF. The CDR3 coding sequence is TGCGCCAGCAGCTTTGAGGTATTAGGGGATGGCTACACCTTC. The full variable domain, rest sourced from reference TRBV5-1 and TRBJ1-2, is KAGVTQTPRYLIKTRGQQVTLSCSPISGHRSVSWYQQTPGQGLQFLFEYFSETQRNKGNFPGRFSGRQFSNSRSEMNVSTLELGDSALYLCASSFEVLGDGYTFGSGTRLTVV.

In its sample, this clonotype was seen a few times. The chain links TRBV6-5 to TRBJ1-5; 7 positions match TRBD1. The CDR3 is made up of 16 amino acids. V shed 2 bases, J shed 7 bases, and the junction held 11 bases outside the gene matches. Germline-derived CDR1 and CDR2 are MNHEY and SVGAGI. The CDR3 loop is CASSYGTAAGVQPQHF. CDR3 nucleotides: TGTGCCAGCAGTTACGGGACAGCTGCCGGGGTCCAGCCCCAGCATTTT.

The J gene is TRBJ1-1, the V gene TRBV18, with 9 bases lining up with TRBD1. J was trimmed by 7 bases and V by 6 bases; bases with no gene match: 6. The CDR3 runs 13 residues. CDR1 is KGHSH and CDR2 is LQKENI in the germline V gene. The CDR3 loop reads CASSQRQGDEAFF. For the CDR3, the DNA is TGTGCCAGCTCGCAAAGACAGGGGGATGAAGCTTTCTTT.

The chain is built from TRBV20-1 and TRBJ2-3, with D perhaps matching TRBD2 (5 bases). The V and J ends lost 6 bases and 0 bases respectively, with 22 bases between them. This CDR3 contains 17 residues. Germline values: CDR1 DFQATT, CDR2 SNEGSKA (reference sequence). The CDR3 loop reads CSADSGLAETSTDTQYF. Written as DNA, the CDR3 is TGCAGTGCAGACTCCGGGCTAGCCGAAACTAGCACAGATACGCAGTATTTT.

The chain uses TRBV29-1 and TRBJ2-7; D possibly corresponds to TRBD2 (6 bases). The CDR3 totals 11 residues. The germline V gene has CDR1 SQVTM and CDR2 ANQGSEA. V was trimmed by 3 bases and J by 8 bases, leaving 11 bases between them. CDR3 loop: CSVDGGNKQYF. The CDR3 nucleotides read TGCAGCGTTGACGGGGGAAACAAGCAGTACTTC.

The table lists this clonotype with a few counts. The genes are TRBV20-1 and TRBJ2-3; D is uncertain. Germline V lookup: CDR1 DFQATT, CDR2 SNEGSKA (reference sequence). The CDR3 runs to 13 residues. V was cut by 7 bases and J by 6 bases, with 17 bases left in between. The CDR3 sequence is CSEQRVGADTQYF. CDR3 DNA: TGCAGTGAACAGCGAGTGGGCGCGGATACGCAGTATTTT.

The gene calls are TRBV5-4 and TRBJ1-3; TRBD1 is a possible D gene (5 bases). CDR1 is SGHNT, CDR2 YYREEE, per germline (reference sequence). Between the trimmed V and J ends, which lost 0 bases and 3 bases, there was a span of 7 bases. The CDR3 consists of 14 residues. The CDR3 spells CASSLGDVGNTIYF. The CDR3 DNA reads as TGTGCCAGCAGCTTGGGGGACGTTGGAAACACCATATATTTT. The variable domain in full, completed from reference TRBV5-4 and TRBJ1-3, reads ETGVTQSPTHLIKTRGQQVTLRCSSQSGHNTVSWYQQALGQGPQFIFQYYREEENGRGNFPPRFSGLQFPNYSSELNVNALELDDSALYLCASSLGDVGNTIYFGEGSWLTVV.

The J gene is TRBJ1-5, the V gene TRBV5-6; TRBD1 aligns across 8 bases. This CDR3 is 13 amino acids long. The germline CDR1 and CDR2 sequences are SGHDT and YYEEEE. V lost 4 bases to trimming and J lost 4 bases; unmatched junction nucleotides: 1. CDR3 in DNA: TGTGCCAGCAGCCGGGACAGGAATCAGCCCCAGCATTTT. The encoded protein is CASSRDRNQPQHF.

By share of the sample, this clonotype is large. V usage is TRBV20-1 and J usage is TRBJ1-4; a weak D match, TRBD1 (6 bases). Germline V CDR1 and CDR2: DFQATT, SNEGSKA (reference sequence). Trimming removed 4 bases at V and 7 bases at J, with 13 bases between. The CDR3 sequence is 13 residues long. The CDR3 DNA reads as TGCAGTGCTAAGGGACAACAGGCTGAAAAACTGTTTTTT. It is translated as CSAKGQQAEKLFF.

This clonotype showed up just a few times. This rearrangement joins TRBV20-1 to TRBJ2-7; 10 bases fit TRBD1. V trimming: 3 bases; J trimming: 1 base; junction bases outside the gene matches: 3. This CDR3 is 14 amino acids long. The germline CDR1 and CDR2 sequences are DFQATT and SNEGSKA (reference sequence). The CDR3 DNA sequence: TGCAGTGCTAGTAGGACAGGGGGTTCCTACGAGCAGTACTTC. Translating it yields CSASRTGGSYEQYF.

The chain is built from TRBV7-8 and TRBJ1-6; D ambiguous. In germline, CDR1 is SGHVS, CDR2 FQNEAQ. The CDR3 runs to 15 residues. Between the trimmed V and J ends, which lost 7 bases and 0 bases, there was a span of 10 bases. The CDR3 nucleotides are TGTGCCAGCACCAAAGGGAGCTCCTATAATTCACCCCTCCACTTT. This encodes CASTKGSSYNSPLHF.

The chain couples TRBV27 to TRBJ2-7; tentatively, D is TRBD2 (6 bases). Germline V gene sequence: CDR1 MNHEY, CDR2 SMNVEV (reference sequence). V was cut by 3 bases and J by 5 bases, with 11 bases left in between. The CDR3 covers 13 residues. CDR3 in amino acids: CASSFRELHEQYF. CDR3 nucleotides: TGTGCCAGCAGTTTTCGGGAGCTTCACGAGCAGTACTTC.

This sequence joins TRBV30 and TRBJ1-5, with 7 bases lining up with TRBD1. With V trimmed by 1 base and J by 7 bases, 10 bases remained unmatched. CDR3 length equals 15 residues. Germline loops: CDR1 GTSNPN, CDR2 SVGIG (reference sequence). The CDR3 DNA reads as TGTGCCTGGAGTGAAGACAGGGTGATGGGACAGCCCCAGCATTTT. The encoded protein is CAWSEDRVMGQPQHF.

This sequence joins TRBV12-3 or TRBV12-4 and TRBJ2-5; D not resolved. V gave up 4 bases and J gave up 5 bases, with 11 bases separating them. This CDR3 comprises 13 residues. The CDR3 reads CASSYPSAETQYF. In DNA form, the CDR3 reads TGTGCCAGCAGTTACCCCTCTGCGGAGACCCAGTACTTC.

V and J are TRBV20-1 and TRBJ1-6; 7 nucleotides align to TRBD1. The CDR3 spans 13 residues. With V trimmed by 2 bases and J by 9 bases, 4 bases remained unmatched. The germline V gene encodes CDR1 DFQATT and CDR2 SNEGSKA (reference sequence). The CDR3 is CSARQGVGSPLHF. In nucleotides, the CDR3 is TGCAGTGCTAGACAGGGGGTTGGTTCACCCCTCCACTTT.

The CDR3 DNA reads as TGTGCCAGCAGTTACCGCGCCCCTCATGGCTACACCTTC. It codes for CASSYRAPHGYTF. V usage is TRBV6-2 or TRBV6-3 and J usage is TRBJ1-2; D not certain. The CDR3 contains 13 residues. CDR1 and CDR2 from the germline V gene are MNHEY and SVGEGT. V lost 2 bases and J lost 6, with 10 bases in between.

The chain joins TRBV7-9 to TRBJ2-2; 9 nucleotides line up with TRBD1. The CDR3 totals 14 residues. V was clipped by 8 bases and J by 1 base; unmatched bases: 2. CDR1 is SEHNR and CDR2 is FQNEAQ in the germline V gene (reference sequence). The CDR3 bases are TGTGCCAGCGGGGACAGGGTGAACACCGGGGAGCTGTTTTTT. Amino acids: CASGDRVNTGELFF.

This chain links TRBV27 with TRBJ2-5; 15 nucleotides agree with TRBD2. Germline V CDR1 and CDR2: MNHEY, SMNVEV (reference sequence). The CDR3 totals 17 residues. V shed 8 bases, J shed 5 bases, and the junction held 12 bases outside the gene matches. The CDR3 spells CASGGLAGGRFAETQYF. CDR3 nucleotide sequence: TGTGCCAGCGGCGGACTAGCGGGAGGGCGATTCGCGGAGACCCAGTACTTC.

The chain recombines TRBV20-1 with TRBJ2-7; TRBD1 is a possible D gene (6 bases). V lost 0 bases and J lost 2, with 11 bases in between. This CDR3 comprises 14 residues. Germline-derived CDR1 and CDR2 are DFQATT and SNEGSKA (reference sequence). Written as DNA, the CDR3 is TGCAGTGCTAGAGATGACAGGACTGCCTACGAGCAGTACTTC. Translating gives CSARDDRTAYEQYF.

This rearrangement joins TRBV7-8 to TRBJ2-1; 11 positions agree with TRBD2. CDR1 is SGHVS and CDR2 is FQNEAQ in the germline V gene. Unmatched junction bases numbered 15, after V lost 5 bases and J lost 0 bases. The CDR3 loop spans 20 amino acids. This chain's CDR3 is CASSPRASGRTLGSYNEQFF. The CDR3 DNA follows: TGTGCCAGCAGCCCCCGGGCTAGCGGGAGGACTCTCGGCTCCTACAATGAGCAGTTCTTC.

This clonotype was detected only a few times. The CDR3 loop reads CASRNFQGPPGGYYGYTF. The CDR3 DNA reads as TGTGCCAGCAGGAATTTTCAGGGTCCCCCCGGGGGGTACTATGGCTACACCTTC. This chain connects TRBV28 to TRBJ1-2; D is possibly TRBD1 (5 bases). Germline-derived CDR1 and CDR2 are MDHEN and SYDVKM. The ends were cut back, 6 bases at V and 3 bases at J, with 26 bases in the middle. The CDR3 sequence is 18 residues long.

The rearrangement joins TRBV25-1 to TRBJ2-5; D gene unclear. Between the trimmed V and J ends, which lost 3 bases and 7 bases, there was a span of 12 bases. The CDR3 extends over 13 amino acids. The germline V gene encodes CDR1 MGHDK and CDR2 SYGVNS. The CDR3 DNA reads TGTGCCAGCAGTGATCCTACCGGGTCGACCCAGTACTTC. This codes for CASSDPTGSTQYF.

The V gene is TRBV6-2 or TRBV6-3, the J gene TRBJ2-1; D unclear. Trimming took 3 bases from V and 7 from J, leaving 7 bases between them. Looked up from germline, CDR1 is MNHEY and CDR2 is SVGEGT. The CDR3 is 12 residues long. The CDR3 DNA is TGTGCCAGCAGTTATCATCCGAATGAGCAGTTCTTC. The encoded protein is CASSYHPNEQFF.